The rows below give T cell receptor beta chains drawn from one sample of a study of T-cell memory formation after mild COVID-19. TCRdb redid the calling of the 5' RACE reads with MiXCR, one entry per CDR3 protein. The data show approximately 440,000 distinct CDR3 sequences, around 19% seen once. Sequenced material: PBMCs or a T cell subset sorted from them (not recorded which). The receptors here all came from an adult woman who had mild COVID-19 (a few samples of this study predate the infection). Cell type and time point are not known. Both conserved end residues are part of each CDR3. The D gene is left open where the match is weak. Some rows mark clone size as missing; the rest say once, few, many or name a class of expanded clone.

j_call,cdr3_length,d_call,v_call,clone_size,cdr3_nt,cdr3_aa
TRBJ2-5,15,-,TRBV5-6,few,TGTGCCAGCAGCTTGGTAGAGGGCCTACAAGAGACCCAGTACTTC,CASSLVEGLQETQYF
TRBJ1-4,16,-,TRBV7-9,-,TGTGCCAGCAGCCCCGGAGGTTTCACCGGCGGGGAAAAACTGTTTTTT,CASSPGGFTGGEKLFF
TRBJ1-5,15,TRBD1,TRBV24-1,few,TGTGCCACCAGCCCAACAGGGGGCGCGGGTCAGCCCCAGCATTTT,CATSPTGGAGQPQHF
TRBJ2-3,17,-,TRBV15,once,TGTGCCACCAGCAGAGTTCCAGCGGATACCAGAGCAGATACGCAGTATTTT,CATSRVPADTRADTQYF
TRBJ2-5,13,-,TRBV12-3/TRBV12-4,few,TGTGCCAGCAGTTTCGTCAGGCAAGAGACCCAGTACTTC,CASSFVRQETQYF
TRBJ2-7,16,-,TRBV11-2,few,TGTGCCAGCAGCTTAGCAAGGCTATCAAGCTCCTACGAGCAGTACTTC,CASSLARLSSSYEQYF
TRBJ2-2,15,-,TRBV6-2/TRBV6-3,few,TGTGCCAGCAGTTATCGACGGAGAAACACCGGGGAGCTGTTTTTT,CASSYRRRNTGELFF
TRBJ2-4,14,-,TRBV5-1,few,TGCGCCAGCAGCTTGGGCCAGGGAGGCGACATTCAGTACTTC,CASSLGQGGDIQYF
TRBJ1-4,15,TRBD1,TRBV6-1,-,TGTGCCACCCTGGACAGGGGGCGGAGGGATGAAAAACTGTTTTTT,CATLDRGRRDEKLFF
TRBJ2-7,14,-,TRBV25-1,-,TGTGCCAGCAGTTCGCGGGACATGCCCTACGAGCAGTACTTC,CASSSRDMPYEQYF